These T cell receptor beta chains were read from a single sample in a study of cytomegalovirus exposure and HLA in healthy donors. Libraries were prepared by immunoSEQ multiplex PCR; TCRdb keeps only in-frame clonotypes and omits some of them. This repertoire shows 100,000 to 150,000 clones, approximately 71% found once; its top ten account for over 0.8%. The specimen sequenced was PBMCs. Source of these receptors: a woman aged 60-75 years in good health and CMV-seronegative. Each CDR3 is given with its conserved first and last residue. The D gene is left open where the match is weak. Only some rows state a clone size, as once, few, many or a class for expanded clones.

TRBD2	TRBV7-2	-	TRBJ2-2	CASSLGLAGPTGELFF	TGTGCCAGCAGCTTAGGGCTAGCGGGCCCTACCGGGGAGCTGTTTTTT
-	TRBV5-4	once	TRBJ2-3	CASSLAPETEITQYF	TGTGCCAGCAGCTTGGCTCCTGAGACTGAGATTACGCAGTATTTT
TRBD1	TRBV7-6	few	TRBJ1-4	CASSPSTGGIEKLFF	TGTGCCAGCAGCCCCTCGACAGGGGGCATCGAAAAACTGTTTTTT
-	TRBV7-9	-	TRBJ2-7	CASSPLGSGDYEQYF	TGTGCCAGCAGTCCCCTTGGGAGTGGGGACTACGAGCAGTACTTC
-	TRBV28	few	TRBJ2-7	CASSVTGPPYEQYF	TGTGCCAGCAGTGTCACAGGGCCCCCCTACGAGCAGTACTTC
TRBD1	TRBV5-1	-	TRBJ2-5	CASRGQGASPLGETQYF	TGCGCCAGCAGGGGACAGGGGGCGAGCCCCCTAGGAGAGACCCAGTACTTC
TRBD1	TRBV4-1	-	TRBJ1-6	CASSQSTGTGGSPLHF	TGCGCCAGCAGCCAATCTACCGGGACAGGAGGGTCACCCCTCCACTTT
-	TRBV29-1	-	TRBJ2-7	CSVTGKSSYEQYF	TGCAGCGTTACCGGGAAGAGCTCCTACGAGCAGTACTTC
TRBD1	TRBV5-4	-	TRBJ2-1	CASSSRDRGHDEQFF	TGTGCCAGCAGCTCGCGGGACAGGGGGCACGATGAGCAGTTCTTC
TRBD2	TRBV28	-	TRBJ2-2	CASSNGLARWGGELFF	TGTGCCAGCAGTAATGGACTAGCCCGATGGGGCGGGGAGCTGTTTTTT
TRBD2	TRBV7-6	-	TRBJ2-5	CASSPRTSGRGETQYF	TGTGCCAGCAGCCCGAGGACTAGCGGGAGGGGGGAGACCCAGTACTTC
TRBD1	TRBV14	-	TRBJ1-1	CASSQKVPGQGGGTEAFF	TGTGCCAGCAGCCAAAAAGTGCCGGGACAGGGAGGGGGGACTGAAGCTTTCTTT
TRBD2	TRBV6-1	-	TRBJ2-7	CASYRDYREEQYF	TGTGCCAGCTACCGGGACTACAGAGAGGAGCAGTACTTC
-	TRBV5-4	-	TRBJ1-2	CASSQGWGVYGYTF	TGTGCCAGCAGCCAAGGGTGGGGGGTCTATGGCTACACCTTC
-	TRBV5-1	-	TRBJ1-2	CASSLGGRADGYTF	TGCGCCAGCAGCTTGGGGGGCCGGGCTGACGGCTACACCTTC
-	TRBV11-2	-	TRBJ2-7	CASSSQFQTDSSSYEQYF	TGTGCCAGCAGCTCCCAATTCCAGACCGACTCGAGCTCCTACGAGCAGTACTTC
TRBD1	TRBV7-2	once	TRBJ1-6	CASTGLGQGGSPLHF	TGTGCCAGCACAGGACTGGGACAGGGAGGCTCACCCCTCCACTTT
-	TRBV6-1	-	TRBJ2-4	CASSETGWRDVAKNIQYF	TGTGCCAGCAGTGAAACTGGGTGGAGGGATGTAGCCAAAAACATTCAGTACTTC
TRBD1	TRBV19	-	TRBJ2-7	CASSARRDRGYEQYF	TGTGCCAGTAGTGCGCGAAGGGACAGGGGTTACGAGCAGTACTTC
TRBD2	TRBV7-8	-	TRBJ2-3	CASSLGGLAGTSSTDTQYF	TGTGCCAGCAGCTTAGGGGGACTAGCGGGAACTTCTAGCACAGATACGCAGTATTTT
TRBD2	TRBV11-2	few	TRBJ2-5	CASSSYGLAGRETQYF	TGTGCCAGCAGCTCCTACGGACTAGCCGGTAGGGAGACCCAGTACTTC
TRBD1	TRBV2	few	TRBJ1-2	CASSVLGTGEGYTF	TGTGCCAGCAGTGTACTAGGGACAGGGGAAGGCTACACCTTC
-	TRBV28	-	TRBJ1-1	CASRPLGGGPNTEAFF	TGTGCCAGCAGGCCTCTCGGGGGGGGCCCGAACACTGAAGCTTTCTTT